The 14 T cell receptor beta chains given below trace back to one sample, sequenced in a study of blood T cell repertoires in COVID-19. TCRdb's copy holds only in-frame clones and misses some; the assay was immunoSEQ multiplex PCR. The sample records around 19,000 clones, 86% being singletons. The source material was peripheral blood. Receptors originate from a human donor in a cohort sampled during active COVID-19.

CDR3 protein: CASSFLRERNEQFF. Written as DNA, the CDR3 is TGCGCCAGCAGCTTTCTACGGGAGCGGAATGAGCAGTTCTTC. The chain uses TRBV5-1 and TRBJ2-1, with D tentatively TRBD2 (6 bases). The V end was cut by 2 bases, the J end by 7 bases, with 13 bases between. The CDR3 is 14 amino acids. The V gene's germline CDR1 is SGHRS and CDR2 YFSETQ.

The CDR3 nucleotides are TGTGCCAGCAGTTACTCGACGGGGGGGACCTACAATGAGCAGTTCTTC. This translates into CASSYSTGGTYNEQFF. The chain combines TRBV6-5 with TRBJ2-1; TRBD2 matches at 8 bases. Unmatched junction bases numbered 3, after V lost 0 bases and J lost 2 bases. Germline assignment: CDR1 MNHEY and CDR2 SVGAGI. The length of the CDR3 is 16 residues.

This clone was seen once. The chain employs TRBV2 and TRBJ2-1, with unresolved D. The CDR3 has 11 residues. The V end was cut by 6 bases, the J end by 4 bases, with 4 bases between. In germline, CDR1 is SNHLY, CDR2 FYNNEI. The CDR3, as DNA: TGTGCCAGCAGCCTGTACAATGAGCAGTTCTTC. Protein sequence: CASSLYNEQFF.

This clone was detected once. The same CDR3 arises from other DNA sequences in this sample as well. The chain is built from TRBV14 and TRBJ1-2, with D unclear. Germline-derived CDR1 and CDR2 are SGHDN and FVKESK. The CDR3 covers 14 residues. V dropped 0 bases and J dropped 4 bases, with 9 bases sitting between them. As DNA, the CDR3 is TGTGCCAGCAGCCAAGATCGGGGAGGCTATGGCTACACCTTC. Translated: CASSQDRGGYGYTF. Drawing the rest from reference TRBV14 and TRBJ1-2, the complete variable domain is EAGVTQFPSHSVIEKGQTVTLRCDPISGHDNLYWYRRVMGKEIKFLLHFVKESKQDESGMPNNRFLAERTGGTYSTLKVQPAELEDSGVYFCASSQDRGGYGYTFGSGTRLTVV.

This chain links TRBV29-1 with TRBJ2-3; D remains unclear. Trimming removed 4 bases at V and 1 base at J, with 6 bases between. The CDR3 runs to 12 residues. CDR1 SQVTM and CDR2 ANQGSEA come from the germline V gene. The CDR3 sequence: CSVGQGTDTQYF. The CDR3 nucleotides are TGCAGCGTTGGGCAGGGCACAGATACGCAGTATTTT.

This chain connects TRBV12-3 or TRBV12-4 to TRBJ1-5; 7 bases are shared with TRBD1. V was clipped by 7 bases and J by 5 bases; unmatched bases: 5. The CDR3 is 13 amino acids. Here the CDR3 DNA reads TGTGCCAGCACCGGGACAGCCGATCAGCCCCAGCATTTT. Its translation is CASTGTADQPQHF.

The V call is TRBV6-1, the J call TRBJ1-2, with TRBD1 as a possible D gene (6 bases). CDR1 and CDR2 (germline): MNHNS, SASEGT. This CDR3 is built from 14 residues. V was trimmed by 3 bases and J by 4 bases, leaving 12 bases between them. CDR3 in DNA: TGTGCCAGCAGTGATTGGGGCAGGGGCTATGGCTACACCTTC. It encodes CASSDWGRGYGYTF.

The chain is built from TRBV19 and TRBJ1-5; D might be TRBD1 (6 bases). From germline, CDR1 is LNHDA and CDR2 SQIVND (reference sequence). The CDR3 extends over 16 amino acids. V lost 6 bases to trimming and J lost 6 bases, with 21 bases between them. The CDR3 here is CASRYSGGGPVQPQHF. The CDR3 nucleotides are TGTGCCAGTAGGTATTCGGGGGGCGGCCCGGTTCAGCCCCAGCATTTT.

V is TRBV27 and J is TRBJ2-7; TRBD2 matches 7 bases. Germline lookup yields CDR1 MNHEY and CDR2 SMNVEV (reference sequence). This CDR3 region has 15 residues. Losses at the gene ends were 2 bases for V and 1 base for J; bases not matched to a gene: 5. The CDR3 nucleotides are TGTGCCAGCAGTTTAACGTCTAGCGGATCCTACGAGCAGTACTTC. Its protein product is CASSLTSSGSYEQYF.

The rearrangement links TRBV7-6 to TRBJ2-2, with TRBD1 matching over 8 bases. Germline V CDR1 and CDR2: SGHVS, FNYEAQ. V shed 3 bases, J shed 7 bases, and the junction held 4 bases outside the gene matches. The CDR3 runs to 14 residues. In nucleotides, the CDR3 is TGTGCCAGCAGCTTCCAGGGGGCCGTCGGGGAGCTGTTTTTT. Translated: CASSFQGAVGELFF.

The J gene is TRBJ1-4, the V gene TRBV28, with D possibly being TRBD1 (5 bases). The CDR3 has 15 residues. Per germline, CDR1 MDHEN and CDR2 SYDVKM. V lost 1 base and J 0 bases, leaving 6 bases between the germline ends. For the CDR3, the DNA is TGTGCCAGCAGTTTATCGGGGGCAACTAATGAAAAACTGTTTTTT. Its protein is CASSLSGATNEKLFF.

A few counts support this clone. The chain has TRBV5-6 and TRBJ2-1, with D possibly TRBD1 on 6 matching bases. This CDR3 spans 13 amino acids. V was trimmed by 1 base and J by 10 bases, leaving 12 bases between them. CDR1 is SGHDT and CDR2 is YYEEEE in the germline V gene. The CDR3 bases are TGTGCCAGCAGCTTGCAGGGGCTGGGGGAGCAGTTCTTC. As protein: CASSLQGLGEQFF.

In DNA, the CDR3 is TGTGCCACCAGTGAATCCCCAAGGGGTCCCCTCTCCTACGAGCAGTACTTC. Translated, it gives CATSESPRGPLSYEQYF. The gene calls are TRBV24-1 and TRBJ2-7; maybe TRBD1 (5 bases). The CDR3 has 17 amino acids. Germline V lookup: CDR1 KGHDR, CDR2 SFDVKD. Between the trimmed V and J ends, which lost 4 bases and 0 bases, there was a span of 18 bases.

This sequence joins TRBV9 and TRBJ1-4; TRBD1 aligns across 7 bases. The V gene end was trimmed by 3 bases and the J gene end by 6 bases; junction bases not matched to a gene: 14. The CDR3 sequence is 17 residues long. Germline V gene lookup returns CDR1 SGDLS and CDR2 YYNGEE. The CDR3 region is CASSGEGEIQGDEKLFF. DNA for the CDR3: TGTGCCAGCAGCGGAGAGGGAGAGATTCAGGGGGATGAAAAACTGTTTTTT.